These 29 T cell receptor beta chains were all obtained from the same sample, sequenced in a study of control samples from healthy donors and cancer patients. Clones were read by immunoSEQ multiplex PCR, and TCRdb kept only the in-frame ones, dropping some. The sample lists roughly 94,000 clones, 70% to 85% occurring once. What was sequenced was PBMCs. Receptors were obtained from a man aged 70 or older with lung cancer.

The genes are TRBV18 and TRBJ2-3; D may be TRBD1 (7 bases). CDR1 is KGHSH, CDR2 LQKENI, per germline. This CDR3 spans 16 amino acids. Between the trimmed V and J ends, which lost 3 bases and 2 bases, there was a span of 15 bases. Here the CDR3 DNA reads TGTGCCAGCTCACCCGTTGGAGGGGGCCCCACAGATACGCAGTATTTT. The encoded protein is CASSPVGGGPTDTQYF. The full variable domain, rest sourced from reference TRBV18 and TRBJ2-3, is NAGVMQNPRHLVRRRGQEARLRCSPMKGHSHVYWYRQLPEEGLKFMVYLQKENIIDESGMPKERFSAEFPKEGPSILRIQQVVRGDSAAYFCASSPVGGGPTDTQYFGPGTRLTVL.

The chain employs TRBV3-1 (or the pseudogene TRBV3-2) and TRBJ2-1, with 7 bases fitting TRBD1. The CDR3 extends over 17 amino acids. CDR1 and CDR2 (germline): LGHDT, YNNKEL (reference sequence). The J segment lost 2 bases and the V segment lost 5 bases, leaving 12 bases of the junction unmatched. The chain's CDR3 is CASSSSIHRGAYNEQFF. The CDR3 region has the DNA TGTGCCAGCAGCTCCTCTATCCACAGGGGAGCCTACAATGAGCAGTTCTTC.

The V call is TRBV19, the J call TRBJ2-3, with unresolved D. Trimming shortened V by 5 bases and J by 0 bases, and 9 bases separated the two germline ends. The germline V gene has CDR1 LNHDA and CDR2 SQIVND (reference sequence). The CDR3 runs 14 residues. CDR3 region: CASSVSASTDTQYF. CDR3 DNA sequence: TGTGCCAGTAGTGTGTCAGCTAGCACAGATACGCAGTATTTT.

V and J are TRBV14 and TRBJ2-2; 8 bases align to TRBD2. Trimming at V came to 4 bases and at J to 0 bases, leaving 7 bases not matched to a gene. Per germline, CDR1 SGHDN and CDR2 FVKESK. The CDR3 is 17 amino acids. The CDR3 is CASSRHGGGTNTGELFF. The CDR3 coding sequence is TGTGCCAGCAGCCGGCACGGCGGGGGGACGAACACCGGGGAGCTGTTTTTT.

The J gene is TRBJ1-2, the V gene TRBV12-5; possible D gene TRBD1, 6 bases. CDR3 size: 13 residues. V shed 1 base and J shed 7 bases, with 10 bases lying between them. Germline loops: CDR1 LGHNT, CDR2 FRNRAP. This CDR3 is CASGLDRAAGYTF. For the CDR3, the DNA is TGTGCTAGTGGTTTGGACAGGGCGGCTGGCTACACCTTC.

This chain uses TRBV18 with TRBJ2-2; weak D call: TRBD2 (6 bases). Germline CDR1 is KGHSH and CDR2 is LQKENI. V was clipped by 3 bases and J by 0 bases, with 8 bases between them. There are 15 residues in the CDR3. The DNA for the CDR3 is TGTGCCAGCTCACCGCGGGACCCGAACACCGGGGAGCTGTTTTTT. This translates into CASSPRDPNTGELFF.

The genes are TRBV19 and TRBJ2-2; D ambiguous. Germline values: CDR1 LNHDA, CDR2 SQIVND (reference sequence). V was pared by 3 bases and J by 5 bases, with 7 bases between. CDR3 length: 13 amino acids. CDR3: CASSIGATGELFF. The CDR3 DNA reads TGTGCCAGTAGTATTGGAGCAACCGGGGAGCTGTTTTTT.

The chain carries TRBV5-1 and TRBJ2-1; the match to TRBD1 covers 9 bases. Per germline, CDR1 SGHRS and CDR2 YFSETQ. The CDR3 loop spans 15 amino acids. Losses at the gene ends were 0 bases for V and 4 bases for J; bases not matched to a gene: 2. CDR3 in amino acids: CASSLAGQGYNEQFF. The CDR3 DNA reads as TGCGCCAGCAGCTTGGCGGGACAGGGTTACAATGAGCAGTTCTTC.

The chain uses TRBV14 and TRBJ1-1, with unresolved D. Trimming stripped 5 bases from V and 1 base from J, with 5 bases between. The CDR3 runs 12 residues. Germline V gene sequence: CDR1 SGHDN, CDR2 FVKESK. CDR3 nucleotides: TGTGCCAGCAGCGAAAAGAACACTGAAGCTTTCTTT. Its protein is CASSEKNTEAFF.

V is TRBV3-1 (or the pseudogene TRBV3-2) and J is TRBJ1-5; 7 bases align to TRBD1. In germline, CDR1 is LGHDT, CDR2 YNNKEL (reference sequence). The CDR3 consists of 16 residues. V dropped 2 bases and J dropped 7; count of bases not matched to a gene: 11. The CDR3: CASSQFYRGRGQPQHF. In DNA, the CDR3 is TGTGCCAGCAGCCAATTCTACAGGGGAAGAGGCCAGCCCCAGCATTTT.

This chain joins TRBV29-1 and TRBJ2-3; no clear D. This CDR3 is 12 amino acids long. Trimming removed 4 bases from V and 2 bases from J, with 7 bases in between. Germline CDR1 reads SQVTM; CDR2 reads ANQGSEA. CDR3 sequence (DNA): TGCAGCGTTGTCCGCCTCACAGATACGCAGTATTTT. Its protein product is CSVVRLTDTQYF.

The V call is TRBV9, the J call TRBJ1-6, with no clear D. This CDR3 has 15 residues. Trimming shortened V by 4 bases and J by 0 bases, and 8 bases separated the two germline ends. Germline V gives CDR1 SGDLS, CDR2 YYNGEE. This chain's CDR3 is CASSREGSYNSPLHF. CDR3 nucleotides: TGTGCCAGCAGCCGGGAGGGCTCCTATAATTCACCCCTCCACTTT.

The chain carries TRBV7-8 and TRBJ1-1, with no clear D. There are 13 residues in the CDR3. Germline values: CDR1 SGHVS, CDR2 FQNEAQ. V was shortened by 1 base and J by 4 bases, with 7 bases between the two germline ends. The CDR3 is CASSLVRATEAFF. In nucleotides, the CDR3 is TGTGCCAGCAGCTTAGTAAGGGCCACTGAAGCTTTCTTT. Variable domain in full (rest from reference TRBV7-8 and TRBJ1-1): GAGVSQSPRYKVAKRGQDVALRCDPISGHVSLFWYQQALGQGPEFLTYFQNEAQLDKSGLPSDRFFAERPEGSVSTLKIQRTQQEDSAVYLCASSLVRATEAFFGQGTRLTVV.

The J gene is TRBJ2-7, the V gene TRBV7-9; no firm D call. Trimming took 1 base from V and 3 from J, leaving 13 bases between them. Germline assignment: CDR1 SEHNR and CDR2 FQNEAQ (reference sequence). The CDR3 consists of 15 residues. CDR3 protein: CASSLGHSGLYEQYF. CDR3 nucleotide sequence: TGTGCCAGCAGCTTAGGGCACTCAGGCCTCTACGAGCAGTACTTC.

This clone was counted once. The rearrangement joins TRBV9 to TRBJ2-1; D uncertain. CDR3 length equals 13 residues. The germline V gene encodes CDR1 SGDLS and CDR2 YYNGEE. V lost 7 bases and J 10 bases, leaving 18 bases between the germline ends. CDR3 region: CASGPTPSWEQFF. The CDR3 bases are TGTGCCAGCGGCCCCACGCCTAGTTGGGAGCAGTTCTTC.

The J gene is TRBJ2-1, the V gene TRBV5-5, with 11 nucleotides matching TRBD2. V dropped 2 bases and J dropped 3; count of bases not matched to a gene: 13. Germline lookup yields CDR1 SGHKS and CDR2 YYEKEE (reference sequence). This CDR3 region has 19 residues. CDR3 amino acids: CASSLTLAGGRRYYNEQFF. CDR3 sequence (DNA): TGTGCCAGCAGCTTAACGCTAGCGGGGGGCCGTAGATACTACAATGAGCAGTTCTTC.

The rearrangement links TRBV7-9 to TRBJ2-7; 12 bases are shared with TRBD2. The CDR3 sequence is 17 residues long. Germline lookup yields CDR1 SEHNR and CDR2 FQNEAQ (reference sequence). Trimming cost V 3 bases and J 7 bases; bases outside gene matches: 13. This CDR3 is CASSFTGTSGPTGEQYF. The CDR3 DNA follows: TGTGCCAGCAGCTTCACCGGGACTAGCGGGCCAACGGGTGAGCAGTACTTC.

This clone has just a few counts. J is TRBJ2-1 and V is TRBV10-1; no reliable D call. Trimming cost V 3 bases and J 0 bases, with 9 bases left between them. The CDR3 runs 15 residues. The germline gives CDR1 WNHNN, CDR2 SYGVQD (reference sequence). The CDR3 sequence is CASSDGLGSYNEQFF. The CDR3 bases are TGCGCCAGCAGTGATGGGCTTGGCTCCTACAATGAGCAGTTCTTC.

The CDR3 nucleotides read TGTGCCAGCAGCTTGGGATGGGGGGGAGGAAACGAGCAGTACTTC. It is translated as CASSLGWGGGNEQYF. The chain combines TRBV11-2 with TRBJ2-7; 7 nucleotides align to TRBD2. The V and J ends lost 3 bases and 5 bases, in that order; junction bases with no gene match: 10. CDR1 is SGHAT and CDR2 is FQNNGV in the germline V gene. CDR3 length equals 15 residues.

The rearrangement uses TRBV12-3 or TRBV12-4 and TRBJ1-5, with unresolved D. This CDR3 has 13 amino acids. V lost 3 bases and J lost 2, with 5 bases in between. The CDR3 DNA reads TGTGCCAGCAGTTTTTTCGGCAATCAGCCCCAGCATTTT. Encoded protein: CASSFFGNQPQHF.

The rearrangement joins TRBV5-1 to TRBJ2-1, with D possibly TRBD2 on 5 matching bases. CDR3 length: 16 residues. Germline V gives CDR1 SGHRS, CDR2 YFSETQ. Trimming removed 0 bases at V and 0 bases at J, with 10 bases between. CDR3 amino acids: CASSLAVRGSYNEQFF. The CDR3 nucleotides are TGCGCCAGCAGCTTGGCTGTCCGGGGCTCCTACAATGAGCAGTTCTTC.

V gene TRBV4-2 combines with J gene TRBJ2-1; D remains ambiguous. Trimming shortened V by 0 bases and J by 2 bases, and 11 bases separated the two germline ends. Germline V CDR1 and CDR2: LGHNA, YNFKEQ. The CDR3 runs to 16 residues. CDR3 loop: CASSQEPARTYNEQFF. CDR3 nucleotides: TGTGCCAGCAGCCAAGAGCCGGCCCGGACCTACAATGAGCAGTTCTTC.

In its sample, this clone was seen a few times. The rearrangement uses TRBV27 and TRBJ1-2; D unresolved. V dropped 5 bases and J dropped 5 bases, with 6 bases sitting between them. The CDR3 runs 11 residues. Germline values: CDR1 MNHEY, CDR2 SMNVEV (reference sequence). CDR3 in DNA: TGTGCCAGCAGTGACTTATATGGCTACACCTTC. Amino acids: CASSDLYGYTF.

In nucleotides, the CDR3 is TGTGCCAGCAGTTACACCCCAGGCAAGACGAACACCGGGGAGCTGTTTTTT. Translating it yields CASSYTPGKTNTGELFF. The chain recombines TRBV6-2 or TRBV6-3 with TRBJ2-2; no firm D call. The CDR3 contains 17 residues. Germline CDR1 reads MNHEY; CDR2 reads SVGEGT. With 2 bases removed from V and 0 bases from J, the gap between germline ends came to 13 bases.

V is TRBV19 and J is TRBJ1-6; 8 nucleotides line up with TRBD1. The CDR3 length is 14 residues. V gave up 6 bases and J gave up 7 bases; unmatched junction bases: 5. Per the germline V gene, CDR1 is LNHDA and CDR2 is SQIVND (reference sequence). The CDR3 DNA sequence: TGTGCCAGTAGCCGGACAGGGCTCAATTCACCCCTCCACTTT. Protein sequence: CASSRTGLNSPLHF.

The genes are TRBV2 and TRBJ1-2; D is unclear. Germline CDR1 reads SNHLY; CDR2 reads FYNNEI. Trimming shortened V by 6 bases and J by 4 bases, and 6 bases separated the two germline ends. This CDR3 comprises 11 residues. CDR3 sequence (DNA): TGTGCCAGCAGCCGAATCTATGGCTACACCTTC. This encodes CASSRIYGYTF.

V is TRBV19 and J is TRBJ2-3; 7 positions match TRBD1. This CDR3 comprises 15 residues. Unmatched junction bases numbered 6, after V lost 6 bases and J lost 0 bases. From germline, CDR1 is LNHDA and CDR2 SQIVND (reference sequence). The CDR3 protein is CASRNQGVSTDTQYF. The CDR3 region has the DNA TGTGCCAGTAGAAACCAGGGGGTTAGCACAGATACGCAGTATTTT. The entire variable domain, with the rest obtained from reference TRBV19 and TRBJ2-3, is as follows: DGGITQSPKYLFRKEGQNVTLSCEQNLNHDAMYWYRQDPGQGLRLIYYSQIVNDFQKGDIAEGYSVSREKKESFPLTVTSAQKNPTAFYLCASRNQGVSTDTQYFGPGTRLTVL.

The chain joins TRBV12-5 to TRBJ2-1; TRBD1 matches 11 bases. CDR1 is LGHNT and CDR2 is FRNRAP in the germline V gene. The CDR3 totals 15 residues. Losses at the gene ends were 5 bases for V and 8 bases for J; bases not matched to a gene: 8. CDR3 amino acids: CASGHPGQGVHEQFF. In DNA form, the CDR3 reads TGTGCTAGTGGTCATCCGGGACAGGGGGTCCATGAGCAGTTCTTC.

J is TRBJ2-2 and V is TRBV3-1 (or the pseudogene TRBV3-2); TRBD2 agrees at 8 bases. J lost 5 bases, V lost 1 base, and 12 bases had no gene match. The CDR3 contains 18 residues. CDR1 is LGHDT and CDR2 is YNNKEL in the germline V gene (reference sequence). This CDR3 is CASSQVDYGGARTGELFF. The CDR3 DNA reads TGTGCCAGCAGCCAAGTGGACTACGGGGGGGCCCGGACCGGGGAGCTGTTTTTT.